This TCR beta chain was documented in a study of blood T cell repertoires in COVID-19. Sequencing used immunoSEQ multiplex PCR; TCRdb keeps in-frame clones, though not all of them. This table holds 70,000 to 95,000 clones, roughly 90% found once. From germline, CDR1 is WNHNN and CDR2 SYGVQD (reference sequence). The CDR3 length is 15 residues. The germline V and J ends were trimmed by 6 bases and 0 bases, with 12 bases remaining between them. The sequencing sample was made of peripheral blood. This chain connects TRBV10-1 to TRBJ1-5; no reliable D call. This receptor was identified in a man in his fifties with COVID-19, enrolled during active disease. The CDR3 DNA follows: TGCGCCAGCAGGGTTTCCGGGGATAGCAATCAGCCCCAGCATTTT. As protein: CASRVSGDSNQPQHF.